The 5 T cell receptor beta chains given below trace back to one sample, sequenced in a study of blood T cell repertoires in COVID-19. Clones were sequenced by immunoSEQ multiplex PCR, and TCRdb holds only the in-frame ones, with some missing. Counted here are about 140,000 clones, 84% occurring once; the ten biggest clones make up 3% to 4.5%. The specimen sequenced was peripheral blood. These receptors came from a woman in her sixties or seventies with acute or convalescent COVID-19.

The genes are TRBV27 and TRBJ1-2, with TRBD1 matching 7 bases. V dropped 0 bases and J dropped 4; count of bases not matched to a gene: 5. There are 15 residues in the CDR3. CDR1 is MNHEY and CDR2 is SMNVEV in the germline V gene (reference sequence). The CDR3, as DNA: TGTGCCAGCAGTTTATCGGGACAGCAGTTCTATGGCTACACCTTC. This gives the protein CASSLSGQQFYGYTF.

In this sample, this clone turned up a few times. The V and J genes are TRBV28 and TRBJ1-3; no firm D call. The CDR3 totals 14 residues. Trimming left V 6 bases short and J 1 base short, with 10 bases between. CDR1 is MDHEN and CDR2 is SYDVKM in the germline V gene. Here the CDR3 reads CASSRVGSGNTIYF. The DNA for the CDR3 is TGTGCCAGCAGCCGCGTCGGGTCTGGAAACACCATATATTTT.

In this sample, this clone turned up a few times. The rearrangement uses TRBV18 and TRBJ1-3; D is uncertain. The CDR3 totals 18 residues. Per germline, CDR1 KGHSH and CDR2 LQKENI. V shed 1 base and J shed 4 bases, with 20 bases lying between them. Here the CDR3 reads CASSPLPFSLGSGNTIYF. In nucleotides, the CDR3 is TGTGCCAGCTCACCACTTCCTTTTTCGTTGGGCAGCGGAAACACCATATATTTT.

The gene calls are TRBV5-1 and TRBJ2-1, with 11 bases fitting TRBD2. The CDR3 has 15 residues. CDR1 SGHRS and CDR2 YFSETQ come from the germline V gene. V was clipped by 0 bases and J by 9 bases; unmatched bases: 5. The CDR3 DNA follows: TGCGCCAGCAGCTTGGAACTAGCGGGAGTGGGTGAGCAGTTCTTC. Translating gives CASSLELAGVGEQFF.

The CDR3 loop reads CASRARQGVGANVLTF. CDR3 nucleotide sequence: TGTGCCAGCAGGGCTAGACAGGGGGTAGGGGCCAACGTCCTGACTTTC. This chain connects TRBV2 to TRBJ2-6, with TRBD1 matching over 9 bases. CDR1 and CDR2 from the germline V gene are SNHLY and FYNNEI. The length of the CDR3 is 16 residues. The ends lost 6 bases at V and 4 bases at J; junction bases unmatched: 7.